This T cell receptor (beta chain) emerged from a study of T cells after yellow fever vaccination. One entry per CDR3 protein, called by TCRdb with MiXCR from the 5' RACE reads. The profile shows about 340,000 distinct CDR3 sequences, approximately 12% of them singletons. Trimming removed 2 bases from V and 4 bases from J, with 25 bases in between. Germline CDR1 is MNHEY and CDR2 is SMNVEV (reference sequence). The CDR3 length is 19 residues. The gene calls are TRBV27 and TRBJ2-3, with D uncertain. The sequence derives from a man between 18 and 35 years old who received the YFV17D yellow fever vaccine. This specimen consisted of CD4+ T cells sorted from PBMCs, obtained 15 days after the yellow fever booster vaccination. CDR3 amino acids: CASSLEGYPRASQADTQYF. The CDR3 bases are TGTGCCAGCAGTTTAGAAGGGTACCCACGAGCGAGCCAAGCAGATACGCAGTATTTT.